The rows below give T cell receptor beta chains drawn from one sample of a study of blood T cell repertoires in COVID-19. Profiled with immunoSEQ multiplex PCR; TCRdb holds only in-frame clones, not every one. The sample lists around 190,000 clones; more than 65% were seen once. Sequenced sample: PBMCs or T cells enriched from blood (not recorded which). Receptors were obtained from a woman in her 50s with acute COVID-19. Both conserved end residues are part of each CDR3. D genes are given only for firm matches. A clone size is listed for some rows: how often the clone was seen (once, few, many), or a class if it is expanded.

J: TRBJ1-2; V: TRBV4-1; D: TRBD1; size: NA; DNA: TGCGCCAGCAGCCAACAGACAGGGGCGGGCGGCTACACCTTC; CDR3: CASSQQTGAGGYTF
J: TRBJ1-1; V: TRBV19; D: NA; size: NA; DNA: TGTGCCAGTAGTATAGAAGGAGTCATGAACACTGAAGCTTTCTTT; CDR3: CASSIEGVMNTEAFF
J: TRBJ1-2; V: TRBV7-2; D: NA; size: NA; DNA: TGTGCCAGCAGCTCACCTCCATTCCGGGACACCGGCTACACCTTC; CDR3: CASSSPPFRDTGYTF
J: TRBJ1-2; V: TRBV27; D: NA; size: few; DNA: TGTGCCAGCAGTCCGGGACAAATGGGAGATGGCTACACCTTC; CDR3: CASSPGQMGDGYTF
J: TRBJ2-2; V: TRBV6-5; D: NA; size: NA; DNA: TGTGCCAGCTGGGCAGCATACACCGGGGAGCTGTTTTTT; CDR3: CASWAAYTGELFF
J: TRBJ2-5; V: TRBV6-2/TRBV6-3; D: NA; size: once; DNA: TGTGCCAGCAGCCAGACTATGGCGTATTTGTCAGAGACCCAGTACTTC; CDR3: CASSQTMAYLSETQYF
J: TRBJ1-5; V: TRBV27; D: TRBD1; size: NA; DNA: TGTGCCAGCAGTTTATTCGGGGACAGGGGGCGTAGTCAGCCCCAGCATTTT; CDR3: CASSLFGDRGRSQPQHF
J: TRBJ1-2; V: TRBV2; D: TRBD1; size: few; DNA: TGTGCCAGCACCGGACAGGGGGCGTACTATGGCTACACCTTC; CDR3: CASTGQGAYYGYTF
J: TRBJ1-2; V: TRBV29-1; D: TRBD1; size: few; DNA: TGCAGCGTTGAGGGACAGGGAAGGGGCTATGGCTACACCTTC; CDR3: CSVEGQGRGYGYTF
J: TRBJ1-5; V: TRBV6-5; D: NA; size: NA; DNA: TGTGCCAGCAGTTCTCTTGGAGGAAGTAGCAATCAGCCCCAGCATTTT; CDR3: CASSSLGGSSNQPQHF
J: TRBJ1-2; V: TRBV18; D: TRBD1; size: few; DNA: TGTGCCAGCTCCCCTGGGACAGGGACAAACTATGGCTACACCTTC; CDR3: CASSPGTGTNYGYTF
J: TRBJ2-2; V: TRBV6-5; D: NA; size: NA; DNA: TGTGCCAGCAGTTACTCAATTCTATTGAACACCGGGGAGCTGTTTTTT; CDR3: CASSYSILLNTGELFF
J: TRBJ1-5; V: TRBV5-6; D: NA; size: NA; DNA: TGTGCCAGCAGCTTGGGTTCCAGTCAGCCCCAGCATTTT; CDR3: CASSLGSSQPQHF
J: TRBJ1-6; V: TRBV5-1; D: NA; size: NA; DNA: TGCGCCAGCAGCTTGGGGAGTTCTTCGAGCTCCTATAATTCACCCCTCCACTTT; CDR3: CASSLGSSSSSYNSPLHF
J: TRBJ1-1; V: TRBV6-4; D: TRBD1; size: few; DNA: TGTGCCAGCAGTGAGTATGGGACAGGGGGCAGAGGCAACACTGAAGCTTTCTTT; CDR3: CASSEYGTGGRGNTEAFF
J: TRBJ1-3; V: TRBV11-2; D: TRBD1; size: NA; DNA: TGTGCCAGCAGCAACAGGGGGGATGGAAACACCATATATTTT; CDR3: CASSNRGDGNTIYF